The rows below give T cell receptor beta chains drawn from one sample of a study of beta chain features in type 1 diabetes. Sequenced by immunoSEQ multiplex PCR; TCRdb stores in-frame clones only, minus some. Of some 350,000 clones in the sample, 9.5% to 10% were seen once. Specimen: central memory CD4+ T cells from blood. The source of these receptors is a man aged 25 to 40 with type 1 diabetes. Both conserved end residues are part of each CDR3. The order of the fields is D gene, V gene, clone size, J gene, CDR3 protein, CDR3 DNA. A D gene is named only where the DNA matches it firmly. Clone size is given for some rows only: seen once, a few or many times, or a class if the clone is expanded.

D: -
V: TRBV5-6
size: -
J: TRBJ2-7
CDR3: CASSLTSYEQYF
DNA: TGTGCCAGCAGCTTAACCTCCTACGAGCAGTACTTC

D: TRBD1
V: TRBV2
size: few
J: TRBJ1-2
CDR3: CASRATSGGGGYTF
DNA: TGTGCCAGCAGAGCGACCTCAGGGGGGGGTGGCTACACCTTC

D: -
V: TRBV19
size: -
J: TRBJ2-4
CDR3: CASSIRLQSENIQYF
DNA: TGTGCCAGTAGTATCCGCCTCCAAAGCGAAAACATTCAGTACTTC

D: -
V: TRBV6-5
size: -
J: TRBJ2-7
CDR3: CAIPGIPTYEQYF
DNA: TGTGCCATCCCGGGGATTCCGACGTACGAGCAGTACTTC

D: TRBD1
V: TRBV5-1
size: few
J: TRBJ2-7
CDR3: CASSSRDRTYEQYF
DNA: TGCGCCAGCAGCTCTCGGGACAGGACCTACGAGCAGTACTTC

D: TRBD1
V: TRBV7-2
size: few
J: TRBJ1-3
CDR3: CASSLQGGSGNTIYF
DNA: TGTGCCAGCAGTTTACAGGGGGGCTCTGGAAACACCATATATTTT

D: TRBD1
V: TRBV29-1
size: -
J: TRBJ2-7
CDR3: CSVVGTVAEQYF
DNA: TGCAGCGTCGTCGGGACAGTTGCCGAGCAGTACTTC

D: TRBD1
V: TRBV5-1
size: few
J: TRBJ1-4
CDR3: CASSLAWTGKYEKLFF
DNA: TGCGCCAGCAGCTTGGCCTGGACAGGGAAGTACGAAAAACTGTTTTTT

D: TRBD1
V: TRBV28
size: many
J: TRBJ1-1
CDR3: CASRYSYRGPSGEAFF
DNA: TGTGCCAGCAGGTACTCATACAGGGGTCCCAGCGGGGAAGCTTTCTTT

D: TRBD2
V: TRBV29-1
size: -
J: TRBJ2-7
CDR3: CSVRLAGGPGEQYF
DNA: TGCAGCGTCCGCCTAGCGGGAGGGCCGGGGGAGCAGTACTTC

D: -
V: TRBV30
size: -
J: TRBJ2-2
CDR3: CAWSVQGTGELFF
DNA: TGTGCCTGGAGTGTACAGGGAACCGGGGAGCTGTTTTTT

D: TRBD2
V: TRBV6-5
size: -
J: TRBJ2-7
CDR3: CASSYWGRRGSWGAYF
DNA: TGTGCCAGCAGTTACTGGGGACGGCGGGGGTCCTGGGGTGCGTACTTC

D: -
V: TRBV18
size: few
J: TRBJ2-1
CDR3: CASSPTLTGRIYNEQFF
DNA: TGTGCCAGCTCACCAACCCTGACCGGGAGAATCTACAATGAGCAGTTCTTC

D: TRBD1
V: TRBV5-1
size: few
J: TRBJ1-2
CDR3: CASSRWTGNEGGYTF
DNA: TGCGCCAGCAGCAGATGGACAGGGAATGAGGGTGGCTACACCTTC

D: TRBD1
V: TRBV7-9
size: -
J: TRBJ2-5
CDR3: CASSLGTGKEETQYF
DNA: TGTGCCAGCAGCTTAGGGACAGGCAAAGAAGAGACCCAGTACTTC

D: -
V: TRBV10-1
size: -
J: TRBJ2-1
CDR3: CASSVRAPYNEQFF
DNA: TGCGCCAGCAGTGTCAGGGCCCCCTACAATGAGCAGTTCTTC

D: TRBD1
V: TRBV7-2
size: few
J: TRBJ2-1
CDR3: CASSFRDRYLEQFF
DNA: TGTGCCAGCAGCTTCCGGGACAGATACCTGGAGCAGTTCTTC

D: -
V: TRBV7-9
size: -
J: TRBJ1-5
CDR3: CASSLEEQPQHF
DNA: TGTGCCAGCAGCTTAGAAGAGCAGCCCCAGCATTTT

D: -
V: TRBV7-2
size: -
J: TRBJ1-2
CDR3: CASSLEGNGYTF
DNA: TGTGCCAGCAGCTTAGAAGGGAACGGCTACACCTTC

D: -
V: TRBV2
size: -
J: TRBJ2-7
CDR3: CASSGDYEQYF
DNA: TGTGCCAGCAGTGGGGACTACGAGCAGTACTTC

D: -
V: TRBV6-6
size: many
J: TRBJ1-1
CDR3: CASSYSANSGGEAFF
DNA: TGTGCCAGCAGTTACTCAGCGAATAGCGGGGGCGAAGCTTTCTTT

D: -
V: TRBV5-6
size: -
J: TRBJ2-5
CDR3: CASSLEGGSPFQETQYF
DNA: TGTGCCAGCAGCTTGGAGGGGGGGTCTCCGTTTCAAGAGACCCAGTACTTC

D: -
V: TRBV5-1
size: few
J: TRBJ2-3
CDR3: CASSLGTSTDTQYF
DNA: TGCGCCAGCAGCTTAGGGACAAGCACAGATACGCAGTATTTT

D: -
V: TRBV7-3
size: -
J: TRBJ2-3
CDR3: CASSLGRVGTDTQYF
DNA: TGTGCCAGCAGCTTGGGTAGGGTAGGCACAGATACGCAGTATTTT

D: -
V: TRBV7-2
size: -
J: TRBJ1-2
CDR3: CASSSNRHFGGGYTF
DNA: TGTGCCAGCAGCTCTAACCGGCACTTCGGTGGAGGCTACACCTTC

D: -
V: TRBV7-9
size: -
J: TRBJ2-3
CDR3: CASSLGSSTDTQYF
DNA: TGTGCCAGCAGCTTGGGCTCGAGCACAGATACGCAGTATTTT

D: TRBD1
V: TRBV5-1
size: few
J: TRBJ1-1
CDR3: CASSFTRDRNTEAFF
DNA: TGCGCCAGCAGCTTCACGAGGGACAGGAACACTGAAGCTTTCTTT

D: -
V: TRBV5-5
size: -
J: TRBJ2-1
CDR3: CASSYRDYNEQFF
DNA: TGTGCCAGCAGCTACCGGGACTACAATGAGCAGTTCTTC

D: -
V: TRBV6-5
size: -
J: TRBJ1-2
CDR3: CASSSGSRGYGYTF
DNA: TGTGCCAGCAGCTCAGGGAGTAGGGGCTATGGCTACACCTTC

D: -
V: TRBV11-2
size: -
J: TRBJ2-1
CDR3: CASSLEGGWTREQFF
DNA: TGTGCCAGCAGCTTAGAGGGCGGGTGGACGCGTGAGCAGTTCTTC

D: TRBD2
V: TRBV2
size: few
J: TRBJ2-1
CDR3: CASSEGTSGRIHEQFF
DNA: TGTGCCAGCAGTGAAGGGACTAGCGGGAGGATTCATGAGCAGTTCTTC

D: TRBD2
V: TRBV18
size: few
J: TRBJ2-3
CDR3: CASSRAGVADTQYF
DNA: TGTGCCAGCTCACGAGCGGGAGTTGCAGATACGCAGTATTTT

D: -
V: TRBV18
size: few
J: TRBJ2-2
CDR3: CASSESGELFF
DNA: TGTGCCAGCTCCGAGTCCGGGGAGCTGTTTTTT

D: -
V: TRBV28
size: few
J: TRBJ2-6
CDR3: CASSSGDDGGANVLTF
DNA: TGTGCCAGCAGCTCTGGGGACGATGGTGGGGCCAACGTCCTGACTTTC

D: -
V: TRBV7-2
size: few
J: TRBJ2-5
CDR3: CASSLEQGGETQYF
DNA: TGTGCCAGCAGCTTAGAACAGGGCGGAGAGACCCAGTACTTC

D: TRBD1
V: TRBV5-1
size: -
J: TRBJ2-1
CDR3: CASSLETGPYNEQFF
DNA: TGCGCCAGCAGCTTGGAGACAGGGCCCTACAATGAGCAGTTCTTC

D: -
V: TRBV7-2
size: few
J: TRBJ2-2
CDR3: CASSLSRLVSAGELFF
DNA: TGTGCCAGCAGCCTATCGAGACTAGTTTCCGCCGGGGAGCTGTTTTTT